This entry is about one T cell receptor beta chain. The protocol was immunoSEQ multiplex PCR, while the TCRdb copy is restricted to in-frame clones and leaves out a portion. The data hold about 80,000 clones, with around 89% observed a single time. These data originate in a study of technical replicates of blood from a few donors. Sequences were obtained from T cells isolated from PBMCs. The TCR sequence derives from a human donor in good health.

CDR3 in amino acids: CASSRGQETQYF. The CDR3 nucleotides are TGTGCCAGCAGCAGAGGACAAGAGACCCAGTACTTC. This chain links TRBV9 with TRBJ2-5, with D unclear. The CDR3 has 12 residues. CDR1 is SGDLS and CDR2 is YYNGEE in the germline V gene. V was shortened by 4 bases and J by 2 bases, with 6 bases between the two germline ends.